This T cell receptor (beta chain) was captured in a study of cytomegalovirus exposure and HLA in healthy donors. Use of 60 Vbeta and 13 Jbeta primers characterized the PCR. TCRdb's table, derived via immunoSEQ multiplex PCR, lists solely in-frame clones and lacks some. Of roughly 120,000 clones listed, around 80% are singletons. As concerns this clone: Its target is unknown.

The CDR3 length is 14 residues. CDR1 and CDR2 (germline): MNHEY, SVGAGI. Study-wide results and caveats: An analysis was carried out later, and it reportedly showed fewer N-insertions in an Asian-associated ancestry cluster than the approximately 610-donor mean. The analysis excluded some indistinguishable V segments, including TRBV6-2 and TRBV6-3.

This clonotype was obtained from a man over 45 in good health and CMV-seronegative. The gene calls are TRBV6-5 and TRBJ1-1; D is unresolved. Sequencing input: PBMCs. The CDR3 DNA sequence: TGTGCTACGGTCCGAGGGTTGCCGAACACTGAAGCTTTCTTT. Amino acids: CATVRGLPNTEAFF.